This T cell receptor (beta chain) is from a study of patients and donors after allogeneic stem cell transplantation. Germline V CDR1 and CDR2: LGHNA, YNFKEQ. CDR3 length equals 14 residues. V was trimmed by 3 bases and J by 3 bases, leaving 11 bases between them. MiXCR, applied by TCRdb to the RT-PCR reads, yields one record per CDR3 protein. The table has around 200,000 distinct CDR3 sequences, about 38% seen once. The genes are TRBV4-2 and TRBJ1-1; D ambiguous. The clonotype was recovered from a human donor who was either an allogeneic HSCT recipient or a stem cell or donor lymphocyte infusion donor (not recorded which). It is not recorded whose cells these are; they may come from a transplant donor. The specimen sequenced was blood, either unsorted or a sorted T cell fraction (not recorded which). CDR3 sequence (DNA): TGTGCCAGCAGCCAGAGGGTGGTGGACACTGAAGCTTTCTTT. Protein product: CASSQRVVDTEAFF.